The sequence of this T cell receptor (beta chain) was determined in a study of T cells in Graves' hyperthyroidism and ophthalmopathy (dated by TCRdb to between 2018 and 2021). With respect to the entire study: Peripheral blood samples were taken at initial diagnosis, before any treatment was given. A discovery cohort of about a hundred patients, roughly 45 with Graves' ophthalmopathy and approximately 55 with stable Graves' hyperthyroidism, was used to find distinguishing TCR V-J signatures. An independent validation cohort of about 20 hyperthyroidism patients and approximately 17 patients who later progressed to ophthalmopathy tested prospective prediction of ophthalmopathy. The 75 to 100 discovery patients were randomly split 7:3 into training and test sets. In six Graves' hyperthyroidism patients, the study also compared T-cell repertoires from thyroid tissue with T-cell repertoires from blood. After sampling, hyperthyroidism patients received methimazole starting at 30 mg daily, and ophthalmopathy patients received high-dose intravenous methylprednisolone. TCR Vbeta CDR3 sequencing of around 130 peripheral blood samples (fewer than 45 ophthalmopathy, some 75 hyperthyroidism and roughly 17 progressor patients) is reported in the paper. Broader findings and caveats from the paper: A model built on a 13 V-J signature distinguished ophthalmopathy from stable hyperthyroidism, reaching about 88% sensitivity and 81% to 83% specificity in cross-validation and 80%/75% in testing. Most expanded thyroid clonotypes (frequency above 0.001) were also detected in blood, suggesting blood repertoires may reflect thyroid immune responses. Sample size was not statistically predetermined, and blinding of investigators to group allocation was not performed. In validation, the model predicted progression to ophthalmopathy with roughly 70% sensitivity and 72% to 85% specificity, a median of around six months before onset.

Moderately to severely active disease, a Clinical Activity Score of at least 3, a NOSPECS grade of at least 4, and a duration under 3 months were present in ophthalmopathy patients. Any patient with an uncontrolled infection, another autoimmune disease, pregnancy or lactation was excluded. Diagnoses were established on the basis of clinical symptoms, serum thyroxine and TRAb, thyroid ultrasound, and orbital computed tomography. PBMCs were separated from under 12 ml of fresh peripheral blood using Ficoll-Paque density gradient centrifugation. Total RNA was extracted using Trizol reagent, and RNA quality was assessed on an Agilent 2100 Bioanalyzer. This clonotype was picked up many times. Its antigen is still unknown. Per-base quality was not reported, and no clone a single base away is much larger than it. The TCR beta CDR3 regions were amplified from RNA transcripts. The first round of RT-PCR for the TCR CDR3 was performed with the HTBI primer set and the Qiagen OneStep RT-PCR kit. Libraries were constructed in a second round of multiplex PCR, after which size selection and purification were carried out. The libraries were sequenced on an Illumina HiSeq2000 using paired-end 100 bp reads. The paper's data handling went like this. SOAPnuke was used to process the raw data, with reads discarded if the reads contained adapters or uncalled bases, had a mean Phred below 15, or lacked an exact constant-primer or identifier match. COPE v1.2.5 was used to merge high-quality paired reads, and clonotypes were defined as unique nucleotide sequences. MiTCR v1.1 was used to align clonotypes to the IMGT TRBV, TRBD and TRBJ reference segments. The analysis was restricted to V-J combinations with a frequency above 0.0001, which together covered about 99% of the repertoires. A TCS score was defined as the ratio of F50 (clonal expansion) to E x V (chaos), with BLOSUM62-based TCRdist applied between CDR3 peptides within each V-J. Welch's t-statistics and random forest reduced roughly 530 V-J features to roughly 13, which were used in a naive Bayes classifier (R e1071). TCRdb reanalyzed the raw reads on its own, using fastp at Q25 for trimming and MiXCR for clone calling, and kept in-frame beta chains. When rows share a CDR3 protein, they turn into one entry using the most common DNA and genes. V and J calls and clone size were set by TCRdb, not the authors. Recorded for this sample are approximately 410,000 distinct CDR3 sequences; roughly 14% of them occurred a single time. The ten largest account for about 13% of the sample.

The CDR3 contains 13 residues, cysteine and phenylalanine counted. Only the CDR3 region is kept as DNA, spanning 39 bases read in frame from base 1. CDR1 SGHRS and CDR2 YFSETQ are derived from the germline V gene. V is pared back by 7 bases and J by 6 bases, with 14 bases lying between the germline termini. What was sequenced was blood. The chain is made from TRBV5-1 and TRBJ1-5, with the D gene not clear enough to name. The TCR was taken from a man aged 18 to 29 with Graves' ophthalmopathy. Here the CDR3 is given as CASAFSEGQPQHF. The DNA is TGCGCCAGCGCCTTTTCGGAAGGTCAGCCCCAGCATTTT.